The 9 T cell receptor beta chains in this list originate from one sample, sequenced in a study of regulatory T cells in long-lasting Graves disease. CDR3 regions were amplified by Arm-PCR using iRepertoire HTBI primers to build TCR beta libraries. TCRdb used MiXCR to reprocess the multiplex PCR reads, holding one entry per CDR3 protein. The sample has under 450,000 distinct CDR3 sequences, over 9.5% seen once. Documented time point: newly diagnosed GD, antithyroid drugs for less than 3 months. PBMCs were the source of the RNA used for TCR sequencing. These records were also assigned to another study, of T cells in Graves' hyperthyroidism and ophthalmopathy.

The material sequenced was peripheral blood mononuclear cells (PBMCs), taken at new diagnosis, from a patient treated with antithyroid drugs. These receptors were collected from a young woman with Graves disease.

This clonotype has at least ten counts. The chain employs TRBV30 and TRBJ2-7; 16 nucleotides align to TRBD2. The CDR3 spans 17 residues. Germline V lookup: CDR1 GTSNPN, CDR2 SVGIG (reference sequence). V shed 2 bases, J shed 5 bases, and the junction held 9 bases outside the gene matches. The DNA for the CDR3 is TGTGCCTGGAGTTCCCTCGGGACTAGCGGGAGGGCCGACGAGCAGTACTTC. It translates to CAWSSLGTSGRADEQYF.

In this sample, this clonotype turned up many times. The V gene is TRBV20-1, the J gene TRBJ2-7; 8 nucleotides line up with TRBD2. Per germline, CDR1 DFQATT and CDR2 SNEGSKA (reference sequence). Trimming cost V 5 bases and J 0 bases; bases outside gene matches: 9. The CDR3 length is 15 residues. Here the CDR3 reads CSAAKTSATSYEQYF. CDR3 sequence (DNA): TGCAGTGCTGCAAAGACTAGCGCGACCTCCTACGAGCAGTACTTC.

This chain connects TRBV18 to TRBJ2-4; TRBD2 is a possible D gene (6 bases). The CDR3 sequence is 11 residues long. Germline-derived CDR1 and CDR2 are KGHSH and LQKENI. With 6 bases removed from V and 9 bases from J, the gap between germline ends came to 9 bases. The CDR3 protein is CASSYGGIQYF. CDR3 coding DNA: TGTGCCAGCTCGTACGGGGGCATTCAGTACTTC. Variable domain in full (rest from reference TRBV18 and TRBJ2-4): NAGVMQNPRHLVRRRGQEARLRCSPMKGHSHVYWYRQLPEEGLKFMVYLQKENIIDESGMPKERFSAEFPKEGPSILRIQQVVRGDSAAYFCASSYGGIQYFGAGTRLSVL.

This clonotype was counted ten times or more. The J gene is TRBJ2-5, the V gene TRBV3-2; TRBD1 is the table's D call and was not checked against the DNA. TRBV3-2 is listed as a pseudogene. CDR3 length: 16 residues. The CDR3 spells CASSQVTTVPQETQYF. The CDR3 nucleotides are TGTGCCAGCAGCCAAGTGACGACAGTTCCCCAAGAGACCCAGTACTTC.

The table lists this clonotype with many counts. In DNA form, the CDR3 reads TGTGCCAGCAGCTCAAGCCAGCGTCGGGCGGGACAGTACAATGAGCAGTTCTTC. It codes for CASSSSQRRAGQYNEQFF. The chain links TRBV7-9 to TRBJ2-1; D perhaps matches TRBD1 (7 bases). Germline CDR1 is SEHNR and CDR2 is FQNEAQ (reference sequence). The V gene lost 4 bases and the J gene lost 4 bases, with 23 bases spanning the gap. This CDR3 region has 18 residues.

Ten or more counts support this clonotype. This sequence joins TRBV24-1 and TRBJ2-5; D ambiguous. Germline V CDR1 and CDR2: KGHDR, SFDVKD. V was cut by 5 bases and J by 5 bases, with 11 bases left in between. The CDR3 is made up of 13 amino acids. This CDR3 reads CATSVQSRETQYF. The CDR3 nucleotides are TGTGCCACCAGTGTACAATCCCGGGAGACCCAGTACTTC.

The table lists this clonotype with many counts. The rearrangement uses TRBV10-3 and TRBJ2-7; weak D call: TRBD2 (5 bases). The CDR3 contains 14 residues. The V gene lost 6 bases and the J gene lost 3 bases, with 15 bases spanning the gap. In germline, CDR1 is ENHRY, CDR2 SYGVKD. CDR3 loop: CAISEGAPYYEQYF. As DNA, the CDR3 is TGTGCCATCAGCGAGGGCGCCCCGTACTACGAGCAGTACTTC.

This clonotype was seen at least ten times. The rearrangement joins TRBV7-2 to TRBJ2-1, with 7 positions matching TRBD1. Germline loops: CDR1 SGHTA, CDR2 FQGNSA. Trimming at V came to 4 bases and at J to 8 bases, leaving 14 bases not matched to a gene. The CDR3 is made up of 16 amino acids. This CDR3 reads CASSYGGQVLGHEQFF. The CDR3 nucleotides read TGTGCCAGCAGCTACGGAGGACAGGTCCTCGGGCATGAGCAGTTCTTC.

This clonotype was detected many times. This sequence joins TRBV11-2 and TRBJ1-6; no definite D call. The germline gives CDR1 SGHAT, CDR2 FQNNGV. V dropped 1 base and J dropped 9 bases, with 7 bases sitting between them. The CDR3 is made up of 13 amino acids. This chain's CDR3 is CASSLGSGSPLHF. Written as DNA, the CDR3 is TGTGCCAGCAGCTTAGGGTCGGGTTCACCCCTCCACTTT. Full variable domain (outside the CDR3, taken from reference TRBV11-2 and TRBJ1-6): EAGVAQSPRYKIIEKRQSVAFWCNPISGHATLYWYQQILGQGPKLLIQFQNNGVVDDSQLPKDRFSAERLKGVDSTLKIQPAKLEDSAVYLCASSLGSGSPLHFGNGTRLTVT.